This TCR beta chain was retrieved from a study of T cell responses to AZD1222 COVID-19 vaccine. Generated by immunoSEQ multiplex PCR, the TCRdb table keeps only in-frame clones and is missing some. The table records 95,000 to 150,000 clones, roughly 88% of them present only once. Germline V lookup: CDR1 SGHRS, CDR2 YFSETQ. The CDR3 runs to 15 residues. The V and J ends lost 6 bases and 0 bases respectively, with 10 bases between them. This receptor was taken from an adult in good health. This chain uses TRBV5-1 with TRBJ2-6, with D unclear. This material consisted of peripheral blood, taken on day 0 of MenACWY control vaccination. CDR3 coding DNA: TGCGCCAGCAACGTTCCCGTCTCTGGGGCCAACGTCCTGACTTTC. It yields the protein CASNVPVSGANVLTF.